Listed here is a single T cell receptor beta chain. The V gene's germline CDR1 is SGHKS and CDR2 YYEKEE (reference sequence). There are 15 residues in the CDR3. V lost 1 base and J 10 bases, leaving 18 bases between the germline ends. The sample comes from a study of blood T cell repertoires in COVID-19. Across the study: The analysed material was cDNA or gDNA that came from T cells, B-cell-depleted T cells, or PBMCs.

Source study methods: From reference gene primer amplification, estimates of nucleated cell counts were derived. TCRdb keeps only in-frame clones here, not all; method: immunoSEQ multiplex PCR. V and J calls and clone size follow that table, whereas D and trimming were derived from the DNA. The sample records some 120,000 clones, approximately 85% being singletons. This chain connects TRBV5-5 to TRBJ1-5; TRBD1 might be the D (6 bases). The sequence was obtained from a human donor in a cohort sampled during active COVID-19. Sequenced: peripheral blood. CDR3 sequence: CASSLLLGGEGPQHF. The CDR3 coding sequence is TGTGCCAGCAGCTTGTTGCTTGGGGGCGAGGGTCCCCAGCATTTT.